This paragraph covers one T cell receptor (beta chain) sequence. Its target is unknown. CDR3 length equals 16 residues. The germline V gene has CDR1 ENHRY and CDR2 SYGVKD. After removal of 6 bases from V and 5 bases from J, the junction contained 13 bases not matched to a gene. This sample was taken from a study of PD-1 blockade in classical Hodgkin lymphoma. Using immunoSEQ multiplex PCR, the repertoire was profiled, and TCRdb retains in-frame clones only, with some absent. The table has about 15,000 clones, roughly 84% seen once. General study findings and limits: Baseline diversity was lower in partial responders and progressors than complete responders. After ASCT, patients who started nivolumab under 1 year later were excluded.

Relapse after autologous stem cell transplantation occurred in every patient, and brentuximab vedotin exposure varied. This sequence was found in a human donor with classical Hodgkin lymphoma. The chain has TRBV10-3 and TRBJ2-7; 10 bases agree with TRBD2. Source: peripheral blood mononuclear cells (PBMCs), taken before the second cycle of nivolumab. In nucleotides, the CDR3 is TGTGCCATCAGCGATCTTTCTAGCGGGAGTTCGAACGAGCAGTACTTC. Translation gives CAISDLSSGSSNEQYF.